Below are 14 T cell receptor beta chains sequenced from a single sample in a study of cytomegalovirus exposure and HLA in healthy donors. PCR employed 60 Vbeta and 13 Jbeta primers. The data were produced by immunoSEQ multiplex PCR, yet TCRdb's version contains in-frame clones alone and is incomplete. The sample lists 150,000 or so clones, 75% occurring once. What was sequenced was PBMCs. All receptors derive from a man in his late teens or twenties in good health and CMV-seropositive.

Here the CDR3 reads CASSFAGPNSPLHF. Written as DNA, the CDR3 is TGTGCCAGCAGCTTCGCAGGGCCAAATTCACCCCTCCACTTT. The V call is TRBV7-8, the J call TRBJ1-6, with D perhaps matching TRBD1 (5 bases). Deletions cut 3 bases from V and 7 bases from J, with 10 bases between. The CDR3 consists of 14 residues. CDR1 and CDR2 (germline): SGHVS, FQNEAQ.

The chain employs TRBV28 and TRBJ2-1; TRBD2 might be the D (5 bases). CDR3 size: 14 residues. The V gene lost 8 bases and the J gene lost 5 bases, with 16 bases spanning the gap. Per the germline V gene, CDR1 is MDHEN and CDR2 is SYDVKM. CDR3 protein: CASAGIDLNNEQFF. The CDR3 region has the DNA TGTGCCAGCGCCGGGATAGATCTAAACAATGAGCAGTTCTTC.

This rearrangement joins TRBV18 to TRBJ2-2; 7 positions agree with TRBD1. With V trimmed by 1 base and J by 4 bases, 3 bases remained unmatched. The CDR3 has 15 amino acids. CDR1 KGHSH and CDR2 LQKENI come from the germline V gene. CDR3 nucleotide sequence: TGTGCCAGCTCACCACGTAACAGGGGCACCGGGGAGCTGTTTTTT. It specifies CASSPRNRGTGELFF.

J is TRBJ1-4 and V is TRBV5-1, with 7 bases fitting TRBD1. Germline V gene lookup returns CDR1 SGHRS and CDR2 YFSETQ. Germline trimming cut 3 bases from V and 7 bases from J; bases unmatched to any gene: 6. The CDR3 spans 14 residues. The CDR3 is CASSSGTVIEKLFF. The CDR3 coding sequence is TGCGCCAGCAGCTCCGGGACAGTCATTGAAAAACTGTTTTTT.

The V call is TRBV4-2, the J call TRBJ2-7; 10 nucleotides match TRBD2. After removal of 0 bases from V and 2 bases from J, the junction contained 7 bases not matched to a gene. Germline CDR1 LGHNA, CDR2 YNFKEQ. The length of the CDR3 is 17 residues. The CDR3 reads CASSQELLAGTTYEQYF. CDR3 in DNA: TGTGCCAGCAGCCAAGAACTACTAGCGGGGACTACCTACGAGCAGTACTTC.

This chain uses TRBV28 with TRBJ2-5; TRBD2 agrees at 10 bases. Looked up from germline, CDR1 is MDHEN and CDR2 is SYDVKM. The junction had 7 bases not matched to a gene; V was cut back by 2 bases and J by 1 base. This CDR3 has 17 residues. The CDR3 loop is CASSLEGASGSQETQYF. The CDR3 DNA sequence: TGTGCCAGCAGTTTAGAGGGGGCTAGCGGGAGCCAAGAGACCCAGTACTTC. The variable domain in full, with the rest retrieved from reference TRBV28 and TRBJ2-5, is DVKVTQSSRYLVKRTGEKVFLECVQDMDHENMFWYRQDPGLGLRLIYFSYDVKMKEKGDIPEGYSVSREKKERFSLILESASTNQTSMYLCASSLEGASGSQETQYFGPGTRLLVL.

This chain uses TRBV27 with TRBJ2-7; the D gene is possibly TRBD1 (6 bases). Germline-derived CDR1 and CDR2 are MNHEY and SMNVEV (reference sequence). The CDR3 totals 15 residues. The V end was cut by 6 bases, the J end by 4 bases, with 19 bases between. In DNA form, the CDR3 reads TGTGCCAGCAGATCATGGGGGCCACTCGCGTACGAGCAGTACTTC. Translating it yields CASRSWGPLAYEQYF.

This clone showed up just a few times. The V and J genes are TRBV19 and TRBJ2-1; 11 bases map to TRBD2. Trimming at V came to 4 bases and at J to 7 bases, leaving 6 bases not matched to a gene. Germline V CDR1 and CDR2: LNHDA, SQIVND (reference sequence). This CDR3 contains 15 residues. The CDR3 nucleotides read TGTGCCAGTAGTAAGACTAGCGGGACGGAGAATGAGCAGTTCTTC. Protein product: CASSKTSGTENEQFF. Variable domain in full (rest from reference TRBV19 and TRBJ2-1): DGGITQSPKYLFRKEGQNVTLSCEQNLNHDAMYWYRQDPGQGLRLIYYSQIVNDFQKGDIAEGYSVSREKKESFPLTVTSAQKNPTAFYLCASSKTSGTENEQFFGPGTRLTVL.

The J gene is TRBJ2-3, the V gene TRBV7-9, with D perhaps TRBD2 (6 bases). Germline CDR1 SEHNR, CDR2 FQNEAQ (reference sequence). The CDR3 is 17 amino acids. The V gene lost 1 base and the J gene lost 2 bases, with 16 bases spanning the gap. The CDR3 loop reads CASSLGGVGKDTDTQYF. The CDR3 DNA reads TGTGCCAGCAGCTTAGGGGGGGTCGGAAAAGACACAGATACGCAGTATTTT.

This rearrangement joins TRBV18 to TRBJ2-3; maybe TRBD1 (5 bases). This CDR3 comprises 14 residues. The V gene lost 3 bases and the J gene lost 3 bases, with 10 bases spanning the gap. Germline CDR1 is KGHSH and CDR2 is LQKENI. This CDR3 is CASSPQGSTDTQYF. The CDR3 DNA reads as TGTGCCAGCTCACCTCAGGGAAGTACAGATACGCAGTATTTT.

The J gene is TRBJ2-5, the V gene TRBV11-2; 8 nucleotides line up with TRBD2. With 6 bases clipped from V and 2 bases from J, the junction kept 5 bases outside the gene matches. The V gene's germline CDR1 is SGHAT and CDR2 FQNNGV. This CDR3 has 14 amino acids. CDR3: CASSSSGPQETQYF. In nucleotides, the CDR3 is TGTGCCAGCAGTTCTAGCGGGCCACAAGAGACCCAGTACTTC.

This chain joins TRBV7-9 and TRBJ2-3, with 13 bases fitting TRBD2. There are 16 residues in the CDR3. V was clipped by 5 bases and J by 4 bases; unmatched bases: 6. Germline V gene data show CDR1 as SEHNR and CDR2 as FQNEAQ (reference sequence). The CDR3 DNA sequence: TGTGCCAGCAGCCGTGGACTAGCGGGAGCCGCAGATACGCAGTATTTT. Protein product: CASSRGLAGAADTQYF.

Concerning this clone: No conserved phenylalanine or tryptophan ends this CDR3, so it is likely a read error. The genes are TRBV4-2 and TRBJ2-2; the D is unclear. Germline V gene lookup returns CDR1 LGHNA and CDR2 YNFKEQ. With 1 base removed from V and 6 bases from J, the gap between germline ends came to 9 bases. CDR3 length equals 14 residues. CDR3 DNA: TGTGCCAGCAGCCAAGGGTTGTCCCCCGGGGAGCTGTTTCTT. Translation gives CASSQGLSPGELFL.

This clone was recorded only once. This sequence joins TRBV2 and TRBJ1-4, with 7 bases fitting TRBD1. The CDR3 extends over 15 amino acids. With V trimmed by 6 bases and J by 1 base, 5 bases remained unmatched. The germline V gene encodes CDR1 SNHLY and CDR2 FYNNEI. The CDR3 region is CASRYYRGTNEKLFF. The DNA of the CDR3 is TGTGCCAGCAGGTACTACAGGGGAACTAATGAAAAACTGTTTTTT.